Shown below are 26 T cell receptor beta chains from a single sample sequenced in a study of T-cell reconstitution after alpha-beta-depleted transplantation in children. Unique molecular identifiers were incorporated when the TCRbeta library was constructed. TCRdb ran MiXCR on the PCR reads and lists one entry per CDR3 protein. The repertoire holds roughly 500,000 distinct CDR3 sequences, with roughly a tenth as singletons. The sample was PBMCs, taken before TCRalphabeta/CD19-depleted stem cell transplant. The receptor source for this set is a child aged 2 to 10 with inherited bone marrow failure, due to receive a stem cell transplant.

This clonotype was counted a few times. The CDR3 protein is CASSRRGVNEKLFF. Here the CDR3 DNA reads TGTGCCAGCAGCCGGCGTGGGGTTAATGAAAAACTGTTTTTT. The J gene is TRBJ1-4, the V gene TRBV7-2; D unresolved. The length of the CDR3 is 14 residues. V lost 5 bases to trimming and J lost 4 bases, with 11 bases between them. From germline, CDR1 is SGHTA and CDR2 FQGNSA.

This clonotype was observed many times. The rearrangement links TRBV15 to TRBJ2-1; TRBD2 matches at 8 bases. CDR3 length: 16 residues. CDR1 is LNHNV and CDR2 is YYDKDF in the germline V gene (reference sequence). Trimming at V came to 0 bases and at J to 5 bases, leaving 6 bases not matched to a gene. CDR3 amino acids: CATSREGLAFHNEQFF. DNA for the CDR3: TGTGCCACCAGCAGAGAAGGACTAGCTTTCCACAATGAGCAGTTCTTC.

This clonotype appeared many times. The V gene is TRBV9, the J gene TRBJ2-2, with 11 bases lining up with TRBD2. CDR1 and CDR2 from the germline V gene are SGDLS and YYNGEE. CDR3 size: 16 residues. The V and J ends lost 0 bases and 5 bases, in that order; junction bases with no gene match: 3. CDR3 loop: CASSVAGTSGTGELFF. The CDR3 DNA sequence: TGTGCCAGCAGCGTAGCCGGGACTAGCGGTACCGGGGAGCTGTTTTTT.

This clonotype was detected a few times. The chain joins TRBV20-1 to TRBJ2-3; 13 nucleotides align to TRBD2. The V segment lost 1 base and the J segment 4 bases; nucleotides outside the gene matches: 5. The CDR3 loop spans 16 amino acids. Germline V gene sequence: CDR1 DFQATT, CDR2 SNEGSKA (reference sequence). The CDR3 sequence: CSARGPLAGGPDTQYF. The CDR3 DNA reads as TGCAGTGCTAGAGGCCCACTAGCGGGAGGGCCAGATACGCAGTATTTT.

A few counts support this clonotype. This rearrangement joins TRBV19 to TRBJ2-5, with D perhaps TRBD1 (5 bases). The V end was cut by 4 bases, the J end by 0 bases, with 18 bases between. The germline gives CDR1 LNHDA, CDR2 SQIVND (reference sequence). CDR3 length equals 17 residues. The CDR3 spells CASSRGQLSDNQETQYF. The CDR3 DNA reads TGTGCCAGTAGTAGAGGACAACTGTCAGATAACCAAGAGACCCAGTACTTC.

This clonotype was observed many times. The chain's CDR3 is CAWERTSASRQFF. CDR3 bases: TGTGCCTGGGAGAGGACTAGCGCTTCGAGGCAGTTCTTC. The rearrangement joins TRBV30 to TRBJ2-1; 9 bases align to TRBD2. The CDR3 contains 13 residues. Trimming removed 5 bases from V and 12 bases from J; junction bases left unmatched: 11. Germline V gene sequence: CDR1 GTSNPN, CDR2 SVGIG (reference sequence). Combining the CDR3 with reference TRBV30 and TRBJ2-1 gives the whole variable domain SQTIHQWPATLVQPVGSPLSLECTVEGTSNPNLYWYRQAAGRGLQLLFYSVGIGQISSEVPQNLSASRPQDRQFILSSKKLLLSDSGFYLCAWERTSASRQFFGPGTRLTVL.

On this clonotype itself: The junction does not match germline at one end; this may be a read error. CDR3: CVSSEQGNTEAFF. CDR3 in DNA: TGTGTCAGTAGTGAACAGGGGAACACTGAAGCTTTCTTT. V is TRBV19 and J is TRBJ1-1; a possible D gene is TRBD1 (6 bases). CDR1 and CDR2 from the germline V gene are LNHDA and SQIVND (reference sequence). The CDR3 spans 13 residues.

The chain employs TRBV7-8 and TRBJ1-2; a weak D match, TRBD1 (6 bases). V was pared by 3 bases and J by 6 bases, with 20 bases between. Per the germline V gene, CDR1 is SGHVS and CDR2 is FQNEAQ. CDR3 length: 16 amino acids. CDR3 coding DNA: TGTGCCAGCAGCTTGCATACAGGGTCGACATTCGATGGCTACACCTTC. Encoded protein: CASSLHTGSTFDGYTF.

This clonotype showed up many times. The chain recombines TRBV6-2 or TRBV6-3 with TRBJ2-7; TRBD2 agrees at 9 bases. The CDR3 covers 18 residues. Germline CDR1 and CDR2: MNHEY and SVGEGT. With 0 bases clipped from V and 3 bases from J, the junction kept 12 bases outside the gene matches. The CDR3 spells CASSYSGWLAGSDYEQYF. The CDR3 region has the DNA TGTGCCAGCAGTTACTCGGGATGGCTAGCGGGAAGTGACTACGAGCAGTACTTC.

As to this clonotype: This clone may be a read error of a much larger clone one base away. The genes are TRBV27 and TRBJ2-2; 9 positions match TRBD1. The CDR3 sequence is 16 residues long. Germline V gene data show CDR1 as MNHEY and CDR2 as SMNVEV (reference sequence). The CDR3 nucleotides read TGTGCCAGCAGACGAGGACAGGGGCGTAGGACCGGGGACCTGTTTTTT. Encoded protein: CASRRGQGRRTGDLFF.

This chain connects TRBV6-5 to TRBJ2-7; 7 bases are shared with TRBD2. This CDR3 has 15 amino acids. V shed 2 bases and J 0 bases; nucleotides not matched to a gene: 4. Germline V gene data show CDR1 as MNHEY and CDR2 as SVGAGI. In DNA form, the CDR3 reads TGTGCCAGCAGTTACGGGGGGGTAGGCTCCTACGAGCAGTACTTC. It yields the protein CASSYGGVGSYEQYF.

This clonotype appeared many times. The gene calls are TRBV28 and TRBJ2-2; weak D call: TRBD1 (5 bases). CDR3 size: 14 residues. The germline V gene has CDR1 MDHEN and CDR2 SYDVKM. V lost 5 bases, J lost 1 base, and 8 bases lay in between. The CDR3 loop is CASSITGNTGELFF. Here the CDR3 DNA reads TGTGCCAGCAGTATCACAGGGAACACCGGGGAGCTGTTTTTT.

This clonotype was detected ten times or more. The genes are TRBV20-1 and TRBJ1-2; D possibly corresponds to TRBD1 (6 bases). This CDR3 region has 16 residues. From germline, CDR1 is DFQATT and CDR2 SNEGSKA (reference sequence). Trimming took 2 bases from V and 4 from J, leaving 20 bases between them. The DNA for the CDR3 is TGCAGTGCTAGATCCCAGACCATACAGGGCGGCTATGGCTACACCTTC. As protein: CSARSQTIQGGYGYTF.

In its sample, this clonotype was seen many times. CDR3: CASSAVGTSVSYEQYF. As DNA, the CDR3 is TGTGCCAGCAGCGCCGTTGGGACTAGCGTCTCCTACGAGCAGTACTTC. The chain carries TRBV5-5 and TRBJ2-7; TRBD2 matches 10 bases. This CDR3 has 16 residues. The trim removed 4 bases at V and 0 bases at J, leaving 7 bases unmatched. Germline V lookup: CDR1 SGHKS, CDR2 YYEKEE (reference sequence).

This clonotype was counted at least ten times. J is TRBJ2-1 and V is TRBV20-1, with D possibly matching TRBD2 (5 bases). V was clipped by 3 bases and J by 4 bases, with 10 bases between them. CDR1 and CDR2 (germline): DFQATT, SNEGSKA (reference sequence). This CDR3 region has 13 residues. The CDR3 loop reads CSARRERYNEQFF. The CDR3 region has the DNA TGCAGTGCTAGGAGGGAGCGGTACAATGAGCAGTTCTTC.

Ten or more counts support this clonotype. The CDR3 is CASRPRVRTGELFF. DNA of the CDR3: TGTGCCAGCAGACCTAGAGTGAGGACCGGGGAGCTGTTTTTT. This sequence joins TRBV6-2 or TRBV6-3 and TRBJ2-2, with unresolved D. This CDR3 is built from 14 residues. V was shortened by 6 bases and J by 5 bases, with 13 bases between the two germline ends. Per the germline V gene, CDR1 is MNHEY and CDR2 is SVGEGT.

The V gene is TRBV20-1, the J gene TRBJ2-7; 7 bases are a match to TRBD2. The CDR3 has 11 residues. Looked up from germline, CDR1 is DFQATT and CDR2 is SNEGSKA (reference sequence). V gave up 6 bases and J gave up 6 bases; unmatched junction bases: 5. CDR3 bases: TGCAGTGCGGGAGCGGGGCGCGAGCAGTACTTC. The encoded protein is CSAGAGREQYF.

This clonotype was seen ten or more times. The chain carries TRBV20-1 and TRBJ2-7, with a weak D call TRBD2 (5 bases). Trimming stripped 1 base from V and 3 bases from J, with 16 bases between. Germline V gives CDR1 DFQATT, CDR2 SNEGSKA (reference sequence). There are 15 residues in the CDR3. This CDR3 reads CSARGLSSPHYEQYF. The CDR3 bases are TGCAGTGCTAGAGGGCTTTCTAGCCCACACTACGAGCAGTACTTC.

Ten or more counts support this clonotype. The chain has TRBV29-1 and TRBJ2-1; D is possibly TRBD1 (7 bases). Trimming took 7 bases from V and 3 from J, leaving 16 bases between them. The CDR3 covers 14 residues. Germline values: CDR1 SQVTM, CDR2 ANQGSEA. In nucleotides, the CDR3 is TGCAGCGCCGTCAGGGGGGAGATCTACAATGAGCAGTTCTTC. Translated: CSAVRGEIYNEQFF.

The table lists this clonotype with a few counts. V and J are TRBV23-1 and TRBJ2-5, with TRBD1 matching over 8 bases. TRBV23-1 is an open reading frame whose function is uncertain. V dropped 6 bases and J dropped 4; count of bases not matched to a gene: 7. CDR3 length: 14 residues. The DNA of the CDR3 is TGCGCCAGCAGGGACAGGGAAGAAGGAGAGACCCAGTACTTC. Residues: CASRDREEGETQYF.

The gene calls are TRBV23-1 and TRBJ2-3; TRBD1 is a possible D gene (6 bases). TRBV23-1 is given ORF status, its function remaining uncertain. With 1 base removed from V and 1 base from J, the gap between germline ends came to 12 bases. CDR3 size: 16 residues. This chain's CDR3 is CASSQCGNRGTDTQYF. The CDR3, as DNA: TGCGCCAGCAGTCAATGTGGGAACAGGGGCACAGATACGCAGTATTTT.

This clonotype was picked up many times. J is TRBJ2-1 and V is TRBV4-3, with 8 nucleotides matching TRBD2. Per the germline V gene, CDR1 is LGHNA and CDR2 is YSLEER. V dropped 0 bases and J dropped 3; count of bases not matched to a gene: 7. CDR3 size: 17 residues. CDR3 amino acids: CASSQDGTSGFYNEQFF. DNA of the CDR3: TGCGCCAGCAGCCAAGATGGCACTAGCGGATTCTACAATGAGCAGTTCTTC.

This clonotype occurred many times. The gene calls are TRBV7-2 and TRBJ2-1, with 13 bases matching TRBD2. This CDR3 comprises 17 residues. Losses at the gene ends were 4 bases for V and 1 base for J; bases not matched to a gene: 4. CDR1 is SGHTA and CDR2 is FQGNSA in the germline V gene. For the CDR3, the DNA is TGTGCCAGCAGCTGGGGACTAGCGGGATTATCCTACAATGAGCAGTTCTTC. Its translation is CASSWGLAGLSYNEQFF.

This clonotype was detected ten times or more. This chain connects TRBV28 to TRBJ2-5; tentatively, D is TRBD2 (5 bases). The CDR3 is 15 residues long. Germline V gene sequence: CDR1 MDHEN, CDR2 SYDVKM. V was pared by 7 bases and J by 5 bases, with 20 bases between. CDR3 sequence (DNA): TGTGCCAGCACCCCCCTCGGGGTGAGTGGGGAGACCCAGTACTTC. It translates to CASTPLGVSGETQYF.

As for this clonotype: An end of the junction does not agree with germline; a read error may underlie this. The J gene is TRBJ2-1, the V gene TRBV20-1; D is possibly TRBD2 (6 bases). Germline values: CDR1 DFQATT, CDR2 SNEGSKA (reference sequence). The CDR3 contains 16 residues. Here the CDR3 DNA reads TGCTGTGCTAGAGATCTCGCGGGACTCTCCTACAATGAGCAGTTCTTC. This sequence encodes CCARDLAGLSYNEQFF.

This clonotype was seen a handful of times. The chain employs TRBV20-1 and TRBJ2-3; 8 bases fit TRBD2. The CDR3 contains 14 residues. CDR1 and CDR2 (germline): DFQATT, SNEGSKA (reference sequence). V was clipped by 6 bases and J by 4 bases; unmatched bases: 9. The CDR3 sequence: CSASSGTNSDTQYF. The CDR3, as DNA: TGCAGTGCGAGTAGCGGGACTAATTCAGATACGCAGTATTTT.